These 4 T cell receptor beta chains originate from one sample sequenced in a study of control samples from healthy donors and cancer patients. Clones were read by immunoSEQ multiplex PCR, and TCRdb kept only the in-frame ones, dropping some. The data contain approximately 150,000 clones, more than 85% of them singletons. The specimen was blood. The receptors stem from a middle-aged woman in good health.

The rearrangement joins TRBV9 to TRBJ2-7, with 11 bases aligning to TRBD1. The V gene end was trimmed by 3 bases and the J gene end by 4 bases; junction bases not matched to a gene: 18. CDR1 SGDLS and CDR2 YYNGEE come from the germline V gene. The CDR3 is 19 residues long. The CDR3 nucleotides are TGTGCCAGCAGCGCCGGGACAGGGGGATTCCAAGAGGGTGCGTACGAGCAGTACTTC. Translation gives CASSAGTGGFQEGAYEQYF.

DNA of the CDR3: TGTGCCAGAAGCCGCGATGAGCAGTTCTTC. It is translated as CARSRDEQFF. V usage is TRBV5-3 and J usage is TRBJ2-1; D ambiguous. TRBV5-3 is annotated as an ORF whose role is uncertain. CDR3 length: 10 residues. Trimming left V 4 bases short and J 8 bases short, with 4 bases between.

V usage is TRBV19 and J usage is TRBJ2-3; 8 positions match TRBD1. The germline gives CDR1 LNHDA, CDR2 SQIVND (reference sequence). Unmatched junction bases numbered 9, after V lost 6 bases and J lost 4 bases. The CDR3 loop spans 15 amino acids. In DNA, the CDR3 is TGTGCCAGTAGGCCCGGACAGGGTTGGGCAGATACGCAGTATTTT. Protein sequence: CASRPGQGWADTQYF.

This clone was recorded once. J is TRBJ2-1 and V is TRBV4-2; possible D gene TRBD2, 7 bases. Germline V gives CDR1 LGHNA, CDR2 YNFKEQ. Between the trimmed V and J ends, which lost 0 bases and 1 base, there was a span of 16 bases. The CDR3 has 18 residues. CDR3 nucleotides: TGTGCCAGCAGCCAAGATTTATCGGGGGGCGTGTCCTACAATGAGCAGTTCTTC. Amino acid sequence: CASSQDLSGGVSYNEQFF.